These 24 T cell receptor beta chains came from one sample sequenced in a study of graft-versus-host responses after intestinal transplantation. Method: immunoSEQ multiplex PCR; TCRdb's copy keeps in-frame clones and lacks some. The repertoire consists of about 24,000 clones, with approximately 40% occurring once and the leading ten covering about 0.66%. The sample in question was alloreactive CD4+ T cells from a mixed lymphocyte reaction culture, obtained before intestinal transplant. The subset here: CFSE-low proliferating T cells sorted from roughly 6-day pre-transplant mixed lymphocyte reaction (GvH or HvG direction). Source of these receptors: a human patient who received an intestinal transplant.

This clone was counted a few times. The chain links TRBV27 to TRBJ2-1; 11 positions agree with TRBD2. The V and J ends lost 2 bases and 2 bases, in that order; junction bases with no gene match: 2. The CDR3 runs 16 residues. Looked up from germline, CDR1 is MNHEY and CDR2 is SMNVEV (reference sequence). Written as DNA, the CDR3 is TGTGCCAGCAGTTTAGGGACTAGCGGACCCTACAATGAGCAGTTCTTC. Protein product: CASSLGTSGPYNEQFF.

The chain employs TRBV30 and TRBJ1-5; D call uncertain. Looked up from germline, CDR1 is GTSNPN and CDR2 is SVGIG (reference sequence). The CDR3 totals 15 residues. V was trimmed by 0 bases and J by 4 bases, leaving 13 bases between them. The CDR3 loop is CAWSVPWTGNQPQHF. Written as DNA, the CDR3 is TGTGCCTGGAGTGTACCTTGGACGGGGAATCAGCCCCAGCATTTT.

V is TRBV6-6 and J is TRBJ2-3; D remains unclear. The germline V gene encodes CDR1 MNHNY and CDR2 SVGAGI (reference sequence). This CDR3 contains 15 residues. Trimming shortened V by 0 bases and J by 4 bases, and 11 bases separated the two germline ends. The CDR3 spells CASSYSRYRADTQYF. For the CDR3, the DNA is TGTGCCAGCAGTTACTCGAGGTACCGGGCAGATACGCAGTATTTT.

The chain is built from TRBV6-5 and TRBJ2-3; 7 nucleotides line up with TRBD2. The CDR3 totals 15 residues. CDR1 is MNHEY and CDR2 is SVGAGI in the germline V gene. V lost 7 bases and J lost 2; bases outside the gene matches: 9. The CDR3 sequence: CASMQAGRVTDTQYF. CDR3 sequence (DNA): TGTGCCAGCATGCAGGCGGGGAGGGTCACAGATACGCAGTATTTT.

The chain recombines TRBV30 with TRBJ1-5; TRBD1 matches at 8 bases. The ends lost 2 bases at V and 7 bases at J; junction bases unmatched: 4. CDR3 length: 13 residues. The germline V gene encodes CDR1 GTSNPN and CDR2 SVGIG (reference sequence). Here the CDR3 DNA reads TGTGCCTGGAGTTCAGACAGGGGACAGCCCCAGCATTTT. Its translation: CAWSSDRGQPQHF.

V gene TRBV7-8 combines with J gene TRBJ2-7; 9 nucleotides align to TRBD2. V lost 3 bases, J lost 4 bases, and 13 bases stayed unmatched. The V gene's germline CDR1 is SGHVS and CDR2 FQNEAQ. CDR3 length: 17 residues. CDR3 in DNA: TGTGCCAGCAGCTTTTCCCTGGGGGCGGGAGGGCCTTACGAGCAGTACTTC. It specifies CASSFSLGAGGPYEQYF.

By frequency in the sample, this clone is medium-sized. CDR3 amino acids: CASSLLFGQSYGYTF. CDR3 nucleotide sequence: TGTGCCAGCAGCTTGCTATTTGGACAGTCCTATGGCTACACCTTC. The chain links TRBV5-4 to TRBJ1-2; possibly TRBD1 for D (6 bases). The CDR3 spans 15 residues. Looked up from germline, CDR1 is SGHNT and CDR2 is YYREEE (reference sequence). With 1 base removed from V and 4 bases from J, the gap between germline ends came to 14 bases.

The chain joins TRBV4-1 to TRBJ2-7; TRBD2 matches at 7 bases. Germline V gives CDR1 MGHRA, CDR2 YSYEKL. This CDR3 comprises 16 residues. The V and J ends lost 1 base and 0 bases, in that order; junction bases with no gene match: 6. The CDR3 DNA follows: TGCGCCAGCAGCCAAGTATCGCGCGGGGGCTCCTACGAGCAGTACTTC. Its translation is CASSQVSRGGSYEQYF.

This clone has more than one count but fewer than ten. The chain recombines TRBV19 with TRBJ2-3; the match to TRBD1 covers 7 bases. Germline-derived CDR1 and CDR2 are LNHDA and SQIVND (reference sequence). V dropped 3 bases and J dropped 1; count of bases not matched to a gene: 4. The CDR3 runs to 15 residues. CDR3 sequence reads: CASSILGQRTDTQYF. The CDR3 bases are TGTGCCAGTAGTATTCTGGGACAGCGCACAGATACGCAGTATTTT.

There are a few counts of this clone. The J gene is TRBJ1-2, the V gene TRBV18; 9 bases map to TRBD1. The J segment lost 2 bases and the V segment lost 2 bases, leaving 0 bases of the junction unmatched. The CDR3 has 14 amino acids. Germline CDR1 reads KGHSH; CDR2 reads LQKENI. The CDR3 region is CASSPGQGNYGYTF. The CDR3 nucleotides are TGTGCCAGCTCACCAGGACAGGGGAACTATGGCTACACCTTC.

V and J are TRBV19 and TRBJ1-1; D is possibly TRBD1 (5 bases). Trimming took off 5 bases at V and 1 base at J, with 17 bases between the two ends. The germline V gene has CDR1 LNHDA and CDR2 SQIVND (reference sequence). The CDR3 length is 16 residues. The CDR3 nucleotides are TGTGCCAGTAGTGCATACAACTACGGGGGGAACACTGAAGCTTTCTTT. Translation gives CASSAYNYGGNTEAFF.

The rearrangement links TRBV11-3 to TRBJ2-2; D is uncertain. Germline CDR1 reads SGHNT; CDR2 reads YENEEA. The CDR3 consists of 13 residues. V dropped 4 bases and J dropped 8 bases, with 11 bases sitting between them. In nucleotides, the CDR3 is TGTGCCAGCAGCTCCCAGCCCGGGGGGGAGCTGTTTTTT. It yields the protein CASSSQPGGELFF.

The chain employs TRBV7-2 and TRBJ1-2; 9 bases line up with TRBD1. CDR3 length equals 13 residues. With 5 bases clipped from V and 5 bases from J, the junction kept 3 bases outside the gene matches. Per the germline V gene, CDR1 is SGHTA and CDR2 is FQGNSA. The CDR3 bases are TGTGCCAGCAGCATAGGACAGGGGTATGGCTACACCTTC. Translated, it gives CASSIGQGYGYTF.

The V gene is TRBV19, the J gene TRBJ2-7; D might be TRBD2 (5 bases). This CDR3 comprises 13 residues. In germline, CDR1 is LNHDA, CDR2 SQIVND (reference sequence). V lost 6 bases and J lost 1, with 10 bases in between. CDR3 bases: TGTGCCAGTAGAAGACCGGGATCCTACGAGCAGTACTTC. This sequence encodes CASRRPGSYEQYF.

The J gene is TRBJ2-3, the V gene TRBV5-1; 11 bases map to TRBD2. The germline gives CDR1 SGHRS, CDR2 YFSETQ. The CDR3 runs 15 residues. V shed 7 bases, J shed 4 bases, and the junction held 8 bases outside the gene matches. As DNA, the CDR3 is TGCGCCAGCCGACCGGGACTAGCGGTTTCAGATACGCAGTATTTT. Its protein product is CASRPGLAVSDTQYF.

In this sample, this clone turned up a few times. The chain has TRBV5-4 and TRBJ2-7; D is perhaps TRBD1 (6 bases). Trimming pared 4 bases from V and 3 bases from J, leaving 17 bases between. There are 15 residues in the CDR3. The V gene's germline CDR1 is SGHNT and CDR2 YYREEE (reference sequence). This chain's CDR3 is CASSPELNRDYEQYF. CDR3 DNA: TGTGCCAGCAGCCCCGAGCTAAACAGGGACTACGAGCAGTACTTC.

V usage is TRBV5-1 and J usage is TRBJ1-4; D is possibly TRBD1 (6 bases). The V end was cut by 4 bases, the J end by 5 bases, with 18 bases between. The CDR3 has 16 amino acids. The V gene's germline CDR1 is SGHRS and CDR2 YFSETQ. The CDR3 spells CASSLLAGARNEKLFF. The CDR3 nucleotides are TGCGCCAGCAGCCTTTTGGCGGGGGCCCGAAATGAAAAACTGTTTTTT.

The chain links TRBV2 to TRBJ1-5; 7 bases align to TRBD1. This CDR3 is 15 amino acids long. The ends lost 4 bases at V and 3 bases at J; junction bases unmatched: 6. Germline-derived CDR1 and CDR2 are SNHLY and FYNNEI. The chain's CDR3 is CASSVRDRINQPQHF. The CDR3, as DNA: TGTGCCAGCAGTGTTCGGGACAGAATCAATCAGCCCCAGCATTTT.

The chain recombines TRBV7-9 with TRBJ2-7; 11 nucleotides match TRBD1. The CDR3 length is 15 residues. The germline V gene encodes CDR1 SEHNR and CDR2 FQNEAQ (reference sequence). V trimming: 2 bases; J trimming: 2 bases; junction bases outside the gene matches: 2. The DNA for the CDR3 is TGTGCCAGCAGCTTAAGGGGACAGGGGGCCTACGAGCAGTACTTC. Its protein is CASSLRGQGAYEQYF.

The chain is built from TRBV5-1 and TRBJ2-7, with D unresolved. The CDR3 loop spans 13 amino acids. Between the trimmed V and J ends, which lost 7 bases and 2 bases, there was a span of 13 bases. CDR1 is SGHRS, CDR2 YFSETQ, per germline. The CDR3 nucleotides are TGCGCCAGCCGGCCAGGTGTCGCCTACGAGCAGTACTTC. Translation gives CASRPGVAYEQYF.

The chain carries TRBV29-1 and TRBJ2-7; D might be TRBD1 (6 bases). Germline loops: CDR1 SQVTM, CDR2 ANQGSEA. This CDR3 is built from 12 residues. V lost 7 bases and J 9 bases, leaving 19 bases between the germline ends. The CDR3 region has the DNA TGCAGCGCCTGGGACACCTCCCCGATGCAGTACTTC. This sequence encodes CSAWDTSPMQYF.

This clone is labeled medium-sized. The chain couples TRBV6-5 to TRBJ1-5; the match to TRBD1 covers 7 bases. This CDR3 contains 15 residues. Germline CDR1 reads MNHEY; CDR2 reads SVGAGI. J was trimmed by 5 bases and V by 0 bases; bases with no gene match: 4. The CDR3 protein is CASSYSTQGYQPQHF. The CDR3 DNA follows: TGTGCCAGCAGTTACTCAACACAGGGGTATCAGCCCCAGCATTTT.

Regarding this clone: The junction does not match germline at one end; this may be a read error. This chain joins TRBV7-2 and TRBJ2-2; TRBD2 matches 15 bases. The CDR3 runs 13 residues. Germline V gene lookup returns CDR1 SGHTA and CDR2 FQGNSA. The DNA for the CDR3 is TGTGCCAGCAGCGTGGGACTAGCGGGGGGGCTGTTTTTT. It yields the protein CASSVGLAGGLFF.

The gene calls are TRBV10-2 and TRBJ1-6, with TRBD1 matching over 7 bases. The V gene's germline CDR1 is WSHSY and CDR2 SAAADI. This CDR3 region has 15 residues. V trimming: 6 bases; J trimming: 6 bases; junction bases outside the gene matches: 8. CDR3 DNA: TGCGCCAGCAGGGGGGGACAGTGGATTAATTCACCCCTCCACTTT. Its protein is CASRGGQWINSPLHF.